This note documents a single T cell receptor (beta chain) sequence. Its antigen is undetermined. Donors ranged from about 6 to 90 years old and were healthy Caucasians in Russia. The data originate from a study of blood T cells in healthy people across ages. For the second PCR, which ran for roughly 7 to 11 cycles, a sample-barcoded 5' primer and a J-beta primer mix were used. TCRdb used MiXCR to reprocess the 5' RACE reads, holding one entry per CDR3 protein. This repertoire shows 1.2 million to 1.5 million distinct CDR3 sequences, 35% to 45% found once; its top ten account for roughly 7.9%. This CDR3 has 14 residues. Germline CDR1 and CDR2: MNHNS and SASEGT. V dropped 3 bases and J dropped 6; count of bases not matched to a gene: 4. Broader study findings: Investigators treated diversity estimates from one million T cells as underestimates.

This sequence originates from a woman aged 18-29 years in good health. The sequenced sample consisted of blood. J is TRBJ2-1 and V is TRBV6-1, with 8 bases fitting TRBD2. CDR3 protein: CASSEVGGANEQFF. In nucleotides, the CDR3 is TGTGCCAGCAGTGAGGTCGGGGGGGCCAATGAGCAGTTCTTC.